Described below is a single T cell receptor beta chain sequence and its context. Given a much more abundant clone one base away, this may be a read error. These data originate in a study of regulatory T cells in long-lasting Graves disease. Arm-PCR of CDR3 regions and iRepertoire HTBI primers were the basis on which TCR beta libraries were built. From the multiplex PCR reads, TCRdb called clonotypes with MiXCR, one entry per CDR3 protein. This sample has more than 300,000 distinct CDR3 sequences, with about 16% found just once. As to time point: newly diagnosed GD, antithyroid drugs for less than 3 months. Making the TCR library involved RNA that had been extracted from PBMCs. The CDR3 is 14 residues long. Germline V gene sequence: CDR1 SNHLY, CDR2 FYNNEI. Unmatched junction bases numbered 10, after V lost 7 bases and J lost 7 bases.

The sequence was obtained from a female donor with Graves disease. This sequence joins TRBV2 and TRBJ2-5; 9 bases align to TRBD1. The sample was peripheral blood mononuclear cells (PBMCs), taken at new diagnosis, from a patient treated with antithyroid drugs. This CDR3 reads CASTGQGFRVTQYF. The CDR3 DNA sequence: TGTGCCAGCACGGGACAGGGTTTTCGGGTGACCCAGTACTTC.